One T cell receptor beta chain is described in this entry. The whole isolated RNA underwent reverse transcription, so sequencing captured expressed TCRB transcripts. Method: immunoSEQ multiplex PCR; TCRdb's copy keeps in-frame clones and lacks some. Altogether more than 130,000 clones are present, about 7% being singletons, with the ten largest covering roughly 1.4%. The record originates from a study of beta chain features in type 1 diabetes. This CDR3 is 15 amino acids long. Trimming took 3 bases from V and 0 from J; bases not matched to a gene: 1. From germline, CDR1 is SEHNR and CDR2 FQNEAQ (reference sequence).

This clonotype was sampled from a woman aged 30 to 39 in good health. Sequencing was carried out using central memory CD4+ T cells from blood. V and J are TRBV7-9 and TRBJ1-1; 10 bases are shared with TRBD1. For the CDR3, the DNA is TGTGCCAGCAGCTTGACAGGGGGCATGAACACTGAAGCTTTCTTT. Translation: CASSLTGGMNTEAFF.